Shown below are 2 T cell receptor beta chains from a single sample sequenced in a study of shared clonotypes between healthy human individuals. Clones were sequenced by immunoSEQ multiplex PCR, and TCRdb holds only the in-frame ones, with some missing. The sample includes over a million clones, 75% to 85% seen only once; the top ten take 0.5% to 0.65%. Sequences were obtained from memory CD4+ T cells from PBMCs. Specified subset: CD45RA-negative fraction. The receptors stem from a man younger than 30 in good health. Some clones in this sample may be carry-over from other donors' samples.

This clone was found once. This chain joins TRBV30 and TRBJ2-3; 7 bases agree with TRBD2. V gave up 1 base and J gave up 2 bases; unmatched junction bases: 9. The CDR3 is made up of 16 amino acids. Per germline, CDR1 GTSNPN and CDR2 SVGIG (reference sequence). CDR3 in amino acids: CAWSGGGARFTDTQYF. The CDR3 coding sequence is TGTGCCTGGAGTGGGGGAGGGGCTCGCTTCACAGATACGCAGTATTTT.

This clone has just a few counts. The chain couples TRBV7-3 to TRBJ2-1; 13 nucleotides match TRBD2. V dropped 5 bases and J dropped 6; count of bases not matched to a gene: 7. Looked up from germline, CDR1 is SGHTA and CDR2 is FQGTGA. CDR3 size: 16 residues. The CDR3 reads CASSGGLAGALNEQFF. Here the CDR3 DNA reads TGTGCCAGCAGCGGAGGACTAGCGGGAGCCCTCAATGAGCAGTTCTTC.